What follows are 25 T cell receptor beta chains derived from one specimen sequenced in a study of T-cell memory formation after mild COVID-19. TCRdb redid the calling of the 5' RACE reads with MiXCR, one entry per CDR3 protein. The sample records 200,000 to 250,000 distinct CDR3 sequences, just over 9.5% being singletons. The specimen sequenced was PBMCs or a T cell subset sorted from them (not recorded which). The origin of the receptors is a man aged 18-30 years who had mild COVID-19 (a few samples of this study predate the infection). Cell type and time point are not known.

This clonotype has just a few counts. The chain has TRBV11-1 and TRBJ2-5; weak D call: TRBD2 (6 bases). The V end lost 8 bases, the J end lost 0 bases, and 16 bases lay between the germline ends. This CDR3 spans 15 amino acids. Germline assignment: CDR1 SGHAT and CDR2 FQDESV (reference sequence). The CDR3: CASGELRGHQETQYF. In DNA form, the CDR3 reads TGTGCCAGCGGGGAGTTGCGGGGCCACCAAGAGACCCAGTACTTC.

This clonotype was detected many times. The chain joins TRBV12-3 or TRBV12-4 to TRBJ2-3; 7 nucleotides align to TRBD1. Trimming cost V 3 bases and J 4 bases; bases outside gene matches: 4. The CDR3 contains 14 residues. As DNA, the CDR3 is TGTGCCAGCAGTTTTGGCAGGGGGTCAGATACGCAGTATTTT. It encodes CASSFGRGSDTQYF.

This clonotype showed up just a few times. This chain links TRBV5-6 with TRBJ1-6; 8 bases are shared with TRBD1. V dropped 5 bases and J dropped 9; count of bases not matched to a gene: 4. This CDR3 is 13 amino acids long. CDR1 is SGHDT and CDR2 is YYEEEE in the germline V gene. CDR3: CASRRQGISPLHF. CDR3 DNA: TGTGCCAGCAGACGACAGGGGATTTCACCCCTCCACTTT.

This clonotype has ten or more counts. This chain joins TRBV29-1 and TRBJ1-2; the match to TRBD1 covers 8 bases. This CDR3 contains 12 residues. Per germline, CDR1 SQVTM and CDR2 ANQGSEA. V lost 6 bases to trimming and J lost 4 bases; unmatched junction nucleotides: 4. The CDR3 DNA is TGCAGCGTCGGACAGGGTATCTATGGCTACACCTTC. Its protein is CSVGQGIYGYTF.

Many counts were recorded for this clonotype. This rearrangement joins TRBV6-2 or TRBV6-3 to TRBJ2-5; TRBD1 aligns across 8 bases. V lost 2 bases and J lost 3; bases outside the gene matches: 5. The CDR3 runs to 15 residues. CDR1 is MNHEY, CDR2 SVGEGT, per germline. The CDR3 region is CASSYPRTGKETQYF. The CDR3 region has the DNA TGTGCCAGCAGTTACCCCAGGACAGGGAAAGAGACCCAGTACTTC.

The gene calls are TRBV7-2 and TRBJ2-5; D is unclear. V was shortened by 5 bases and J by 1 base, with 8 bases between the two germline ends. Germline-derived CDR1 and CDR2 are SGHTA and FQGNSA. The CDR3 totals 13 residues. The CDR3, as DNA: TGTGCCAGCAGCCGGACGGCCCAAGAGACCCAGTACTTC. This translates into CASSRTAQETQYF.

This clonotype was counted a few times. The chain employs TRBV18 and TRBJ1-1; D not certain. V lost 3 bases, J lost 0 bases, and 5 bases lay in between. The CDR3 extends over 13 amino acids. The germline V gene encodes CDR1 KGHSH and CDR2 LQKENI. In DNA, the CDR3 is TGTGCCAGCTCACCGAGGCTGAACACTGAAGCTTTCTTT. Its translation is CASSPRLNTEAFF.

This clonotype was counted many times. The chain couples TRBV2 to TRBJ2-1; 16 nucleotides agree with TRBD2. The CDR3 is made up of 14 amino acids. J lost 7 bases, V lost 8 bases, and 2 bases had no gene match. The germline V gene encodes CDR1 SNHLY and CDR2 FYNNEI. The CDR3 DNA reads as TGTGCCAGCGGGGGACTAGCGGGGGGGAATGAGCAGTTCTTC. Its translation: CASGGLAGGNEQFF.

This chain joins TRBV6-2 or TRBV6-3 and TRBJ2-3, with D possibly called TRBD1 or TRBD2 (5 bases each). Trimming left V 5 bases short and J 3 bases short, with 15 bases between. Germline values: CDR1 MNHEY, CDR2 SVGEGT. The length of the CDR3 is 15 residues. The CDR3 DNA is TGTGCCAGCAGTGGGGACGGCAGAATTACAGATACGCAGTATTTT. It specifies CASSGDGRITDTQYF.

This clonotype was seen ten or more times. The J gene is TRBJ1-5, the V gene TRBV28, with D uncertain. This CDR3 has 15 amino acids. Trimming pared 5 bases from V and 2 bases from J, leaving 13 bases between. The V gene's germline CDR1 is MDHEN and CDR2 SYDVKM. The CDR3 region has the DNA TGTGCCAGCAGTGTATCTCATTGGGGCAATCAGCCCCAGCATTTT. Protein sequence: CASSVSHWGNQPQHF.

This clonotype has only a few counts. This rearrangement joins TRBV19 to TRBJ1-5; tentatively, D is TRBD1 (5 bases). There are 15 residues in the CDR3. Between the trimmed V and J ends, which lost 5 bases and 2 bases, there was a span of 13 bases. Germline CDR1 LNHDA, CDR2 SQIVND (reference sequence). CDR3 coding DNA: TGTGCCAGTAGTCCACCTCCGGGGGGCAATCAGCCCCAGCATTTT. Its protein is CASSPPPGGNQPQHF.

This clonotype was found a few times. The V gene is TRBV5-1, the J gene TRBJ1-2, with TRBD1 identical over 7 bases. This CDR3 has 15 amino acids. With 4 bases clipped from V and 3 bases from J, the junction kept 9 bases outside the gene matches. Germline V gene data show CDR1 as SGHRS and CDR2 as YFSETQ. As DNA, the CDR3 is TGCGCCAGCAGCGCACAGACAGGGTGGGACTATGGCTACACCTTC. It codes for CASSAQTGWDYGYTF.

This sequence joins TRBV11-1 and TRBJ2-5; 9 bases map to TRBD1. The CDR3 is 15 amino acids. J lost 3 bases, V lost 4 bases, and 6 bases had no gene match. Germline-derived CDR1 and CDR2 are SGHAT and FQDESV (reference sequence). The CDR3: CASSWSGTGKETQYF. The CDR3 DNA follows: TGTGCCAGCAGCTGGTCCGGGACAGGGAAAGAGACCCAGTACTTC.

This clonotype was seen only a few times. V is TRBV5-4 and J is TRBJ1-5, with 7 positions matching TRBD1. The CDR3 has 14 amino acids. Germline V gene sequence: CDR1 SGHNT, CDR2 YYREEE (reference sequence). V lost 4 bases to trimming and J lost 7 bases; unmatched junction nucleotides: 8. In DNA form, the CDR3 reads TGTGCCAGCAGCCCAAACAGGGGTGGCCAGCCCCAGCATTTT. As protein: CASSPNRGGQPQHF.

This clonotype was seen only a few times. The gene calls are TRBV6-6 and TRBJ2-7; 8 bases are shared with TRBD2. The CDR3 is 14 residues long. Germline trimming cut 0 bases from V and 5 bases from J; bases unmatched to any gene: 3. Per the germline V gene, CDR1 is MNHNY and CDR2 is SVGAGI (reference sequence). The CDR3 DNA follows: TGTGCCAGCAGTTACTCCGGGACTAGGAACGAGCAGTACTTC. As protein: CASSYSGTRNEQYF.

The CDR3 DNA reads TGTGCCTGGAGCATCGGCGGGGAGCTGTTTTTT. Residues: CAWSIGGELFF. V gene TRBV30 combines with J gene TRBJ2-2; D not resolved. Germline V CDR1 and CDR2: GTSNPN, SVGIG (reference sequence). The V gene lost 3 bases and the J gene lost 7 bases, with 6 bases spanning the gap. This CDR3 spans 11 amino acids.

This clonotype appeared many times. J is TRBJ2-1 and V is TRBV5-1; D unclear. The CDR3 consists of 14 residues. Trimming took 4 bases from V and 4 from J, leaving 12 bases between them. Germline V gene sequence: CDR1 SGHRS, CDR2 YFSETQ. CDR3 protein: CASSLEIPYNEQFF. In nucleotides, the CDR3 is TGCGCCAGCAGCCTTGAGATACCTTACAATGAGCAGTTCTTC.

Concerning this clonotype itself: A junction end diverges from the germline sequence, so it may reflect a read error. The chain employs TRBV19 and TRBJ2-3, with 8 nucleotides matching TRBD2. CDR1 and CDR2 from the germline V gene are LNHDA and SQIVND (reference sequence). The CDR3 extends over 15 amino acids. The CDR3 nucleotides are TGTGCCAGTAGGATAGCGGGACCGGCCACAGATACGCAGTATTTT. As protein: CASRIAGPATDTQYF.

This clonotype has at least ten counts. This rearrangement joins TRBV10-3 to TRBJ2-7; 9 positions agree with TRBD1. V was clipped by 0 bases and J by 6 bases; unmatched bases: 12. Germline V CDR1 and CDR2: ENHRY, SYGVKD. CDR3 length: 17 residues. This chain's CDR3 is CAISESAFGTGSSEQYV. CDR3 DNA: TGTGCCATCAGTGAGTCGGCCTTTGGGACAGGGAGTTCCGAGCAGTACGTC.

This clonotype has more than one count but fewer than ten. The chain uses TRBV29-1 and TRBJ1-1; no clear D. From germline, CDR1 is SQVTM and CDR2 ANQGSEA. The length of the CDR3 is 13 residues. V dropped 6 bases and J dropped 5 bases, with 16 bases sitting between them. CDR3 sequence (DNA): TGCAGCGTACAAGTTACAGCCACAACTGAAGCTTTCTTT. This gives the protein CSVQVTATTEAFF.

The CDR3 DNA sequence: TGTGCCAGCAGCTCGAATCCGGCTAACACTGAAGCTTTCTTT. Translating gives CASSSNPANTEAFF. The chain is built from TRBV3-1 and TRBJ1-1; D unresolved. V was pared by 5 bases and J by 2 bases, with 12 bases between. This CDR3 has 14 amino acids. The germline V gene encodes CDR1 LGHDT and CDR2 YNNKEL (reference sequence). Drawing the rest from reference TRBV3-1 and TRBJ1-1, the complete variable domain is DTAVSQTPKYLVTQMGNDKSIKCEQNLGHDTMYWYKQDSKKFLKIMFSYNNKELIINETVPNRFSPKSPDKAHLNLHINSLELGDSAVYFCASSSNPANTEAFFGQGTRLTVV.

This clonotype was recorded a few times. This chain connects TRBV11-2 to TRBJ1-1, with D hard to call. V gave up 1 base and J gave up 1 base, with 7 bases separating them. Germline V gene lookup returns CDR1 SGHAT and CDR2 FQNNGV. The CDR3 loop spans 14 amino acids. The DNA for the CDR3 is TGTGCCAGCAGCTTAGCCCCAGGGAACACTGAAGCTTTCTTT. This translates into CASSLAPGNTEAFF.

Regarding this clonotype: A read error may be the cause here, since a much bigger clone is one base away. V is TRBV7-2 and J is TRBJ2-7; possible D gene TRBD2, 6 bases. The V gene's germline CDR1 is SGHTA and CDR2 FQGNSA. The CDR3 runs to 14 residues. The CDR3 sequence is CASSLGGNSYEKYF. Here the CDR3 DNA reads TGTGCCAGCAGCTTAGGCGGGAACTCCTACGAGAAGTACTTC.

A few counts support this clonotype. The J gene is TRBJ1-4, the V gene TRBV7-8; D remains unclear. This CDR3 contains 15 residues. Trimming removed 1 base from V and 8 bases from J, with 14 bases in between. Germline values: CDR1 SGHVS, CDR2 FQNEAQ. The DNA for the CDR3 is TGTGCCAGCAGCTTAGGCACCCTCAACGGAGAAAAACTGTTTTTT. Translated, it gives CASSLGTLNGEKLFF.

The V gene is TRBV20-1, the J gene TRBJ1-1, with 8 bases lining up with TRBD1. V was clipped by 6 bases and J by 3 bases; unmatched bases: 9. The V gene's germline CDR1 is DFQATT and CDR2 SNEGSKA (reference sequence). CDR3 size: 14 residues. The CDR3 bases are TGCAGTGCACCGACTACAGGGGGATACACTGAAGCTTTCTTT. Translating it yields CSAPTTGGYTEAFF.